This is a list of T cell receptor beta chains from one sample in a study of breast tumors, draining lymph nodes, adjacent tissues. One entry per CDR3 protein, called by TCRdb with MiXCR from the multiplex PCR reads. The data hold over 250,000 distinct CDR3 sequences, with around 31% observed a single time. Sequenced: axillary lymph node tissue. The source of these receptors is a female donor with breast cancer. Some clones in this sample may be carry-over from other donors' samples. Each CDR3 is given with its conserved first and last residue. D genes are given only for firm matches. The size of a clone is reported for some rows only, either as once, few or many, or as a class for expanded clones.

CDR3nt,CDR3aa,abundance,v_gene,d_gene,len,j_gene
TGTGCCAGCAGCCGTTGGGCGAGCTATGGCTACACCTTC,CASSRWASYGYTF,.,TRBV7-8,.,13,TRBJ1-2
TGCGCCAGCAGCTTGGAAGGGGGCGAAAACACCATATATTTT,CASSLEGGENTIYF,many,TRBV5-1,TRBD1,14,TRBJ1-3
TGCAGTGCGGAAAATAAGCGAAGAGCCACAGATACGCAGTATTTT,CSAENKRRATDTQYF,many,TRBV20-1,.,15,TRBJ2-3
TGTGCCAGCAGTTTTGAACGTCCCGACTCTGGAAACACCATATATTTT,CASSFERPDSGNTIYF,many,TRBV12-3/TRBV12-4,.,16,TRBJ1-3
TGTGCCAGTAGTATTTCCGGACTAGCGGGAGAGACCCAGTACTTC,CASSISGLAGETQYF,many,TRBV19,TRBD2,15,TRBJ2-5
TGCGCCAGCAGCTTACTTTGGGGGATAGGGGGCGATGGAAACACCATATATTTT,CASSLLWGIGGDGNTIYF,.,TRBV4-1,TRBD1,18,TRBJ1-3
TGCAGCGTCCAAGGGGAGCGCCACTCTTCCTACGAGCAGTACTTC,CSVQGERHSSYEQYF,many,TRBV29-1,.,15,TRBJ2-7
TGTGCCAGCAGCTTAGTAGCGGTCACCGGGGAGCTGTTTTTT,CASSLVAVTGELFF,many,TRBV7-2,.,14,TRBJ2-2
TGTGCCAGCACGGGACTACAAAATATGAATACGCAGTATTTT,CASTGLQNMNTQYF,.,TRBV27,TRBD2,14,TRBJ2-3
TGTGCCAGCACCTCCTCCGGGACGCCTGGGAGTGAGCAGTACTTC,CASTSSGTPGSEQYF,many,TRBV2,.,15,TRBJ2-7
TGTGCCAGCAGTTTATCAGTCCCTACGCAGTATTTT,CASSLSVPTQYF,.,TRBV28,.,12,TRBJ2-3
TGTGCCAGCAGCGTAGGGGGAGGGCCAAGCTCCTACGAGCAGTACTTC,CASSVGGGPSSYEQYF,many,TRBV9,TRBD2,16,TRBJ2-7
TGCAGTGCTAGAGCTGGTAGAGATACGCAGTATTTT,CSARAGRDTQYF,many,TRBV20-1,.,12,TRBJ2-3
TGTGCCAGCTCACCCTCTTGGGCGGGAGTGGAGACCCAGTACTTC,CASSPSWAGVETQYF,.,TRBV18,TRBD2,15,TRBJ2-5
TGCGCCAGCAGCCAAGATGGGGCTAGCGGCCTCCGGGATACGCGGTATTTT,CASSQDGASGLRDTRYF,.,TRBV4-3,TRBD2,17,TRBJ2-3
TGTGCCAGCAGCCTAAGGACAGGGAGCTCTGGAAACACCATATATTTT,CASSLRTGSSGNTIYF,many,TRBV7-8,TRBD1,16,TRBJ1-3
TGCAGTGCAGAAGGGGTAATTGCGGGAGGGTCCTACGAGCAGTACTTC,CSAEGVIAGGSYEQYF,many,TRBV20-1,TRBD2,16,TRBJ2-7
TGCAGTGCTAGCGGGAGTAACGACGAGCAGTACTTC,CSASGSNDEQYF,many,TRBV20-1,.,12,TRBJ2-7
TGCAGTGCTAGGTGGCTTGAGACCCAGTACTTC,CSARWLETQYF,many,TRBV20-1,.,11,TRBJ2-5
TGTGCCAGCAGCTTGGCCAGATTACAGGGCTACACCTTC,CASSLARLQGYTF,many,TRBV5-6,.,13,TRBJ1-2
TGCAGTGCTAGAGCGGGACAGGGGGTCTCCGAGCAGTACTTC,CSARAGQGVSEQYF,few,TRBV20-1,TRBD1,14,TRBJ2-7
TGCGCCAGCAGACTGAAGGCGGGAGTAATGAGAGAGATCCAGTACTTC,CASRLKAGVMREIQYF,.,TRBV10-1,TRBD2,16,TRBJ2-5
TGTGCCAGCAGCGTAGCGCAGGGAGGCGATGAGCAGTTCTTC,CASSVAQGGDEQFF,many,TRBV9,.,14,TRBJ2-1
TGCAGTGCTAGCGGGAGGGCCGAGTGGAATGAGCAGTTCTTC,CSASGRAEWNEQFF,many,TRBV20-1,TRBD2,14,TRBJ2-1
TGCGCCAGCAGCTTGGGGGGAGGGGGCGACTCACCCCTCCACTTT,CASSLGGGGDSPLHF,.,TRBV5-1,TRBD1,15,TRBJ1-6
TGTGCCAGCAGCCTCCTTGGGCTACAGGGTTGGGCTTTCTTT,CASSLLGLQGWAFF,.,TRBV13,.,14,TRBJ1-1
TGCAGTGCTAGTCGCCAAAGCATTGAGCAGTTCTTC,CSASRQSIEQFF,many,TRBV20-1,.,12,TRBJ2-1
TGTGCCAGCAGCTTAGGGAGGAATGACTATGGCTACACCTTC,CASSLGRNDYGYTF,many,TRBV7-9,.,14,TRBJ1-2
TGTGCCAGCAGTTTTTCGTCTGGCTGGGGGACCCAGTACTTC,CASSFSSGWGTQYF,few,TRBV12-3/TRBV12-4,.,14,TRBJ2-5
TGTGCCAGCAGCTCGCAATCCCCCGGGGTGGTTAGTAGCTATGGCTACACCTTC,CASSSQSPGVVSSYGYTF,.,TRBV5-5,.,18,TRBJ1-2
TGTGCCAGCGGACGCAGCGTGGATACGCAGTATTTT,CASGRSVDTQYF,many,TRBV6-5,.,12,TRBJ2-3
TGTGCCAGCAGCTTAGGTGCGCGCGGGGATACGCAGTATTTT,CASSLGARGDTQYF,many,TRBV11-2,.,14,TRBJ2-3
TGTGCCATCAGTGGGCCGGGAAATTCTGAAAAACTGTTTTTT,CAISGPGNSEKLFF,.,TRBV10-3,.,14,TRBJ1-4
TGTGCCAGTAGAACGGGACAGCAAAATTCACCCCTCCACTTT,CASRTGQQNSPLHF,many,TRBV6-5,TRBD1,14,TRBJ1-6
TGTGCCAGCAGCTTCCGGGACAGGGGGTCCTACGAGCAGTACTTC,CASSFRDRGSYEQYF,many,TRBV5-4,TRBD1,15,TRBJ2-7
TGTGCCAGCAGCTTTAGGGGAACCACCGGGGAGCTGTTTTTT,CASSFRGTTGELFF,few,TRBV5-4,.,14,TRBJ2-2
TGCAGCGTTGAGCGGGACTATGGCTACACCTTC,CSVERDYGYTF,many,TRBV29-1,.,11,TRBJ1-2
TGCAGTGCTGTGGGGTCACTAGCGGGATCCTACGAGCAGTACTTC,CSAVGSLAGSYEQYF,many,TRBV20-1,TRBD2,15,TRBJ2-7
TGTGCCAGCTCAGTATTAGCGGACACCGGGGAGCTGTTTTTT,CASSVLADTGELFF,.,TRBV18,.,14,TRBJ2-2
TGTGCCAGCAGCCGCCGGGACAGGAGCTACGAGCAGTACTTC,CASSRRDRSYEQYF,many,TRBV7-9,TRBD1,14,TRBJ2-7
TGTGCCAGCAGCCCACCGGGGACCAGTGGGTACGAGCAGTACTTC,CASSPPGTSGYEQYF,many,TRBV7-2,.,15,TRBJ2-7
TGTGCCAGCAGTTACTCGAGAGTGGCTTTCTTT,CASSYSRVAFF,.,TRBV6-2/TRBV6-3,.,11,TRBJ1-1
TGTGCCAGCAGAAACCCGAGAACAGGGGGCGATGGCTACACCTTC,CASRNPRTGGDGYTF,.,TRBV27,TRBD1,15,TRBJ1-2
TGTGCCAGCGGCGGGGAGCTGTTTTTT,CASGGELFF,many,TRBV7-8,.,9,TRBJ2-2
TGTGCCAGCAGTTTGGGGGTTTTCGACGAGCAGTACTTC,CASSLGVFDEQYF,many,TRBV6-5,.,13,TRBJ2-7
TGCAGTGCTACACCGGGACTAGGGGGGGCAGATACGCAGTATTTT,CSATPGLGGADTQYF,many,TRBV20-1,TRBD2,15,TRBJ2-3
TGTGCCAGCAGCCCCCATGGGGTAAGAGGGTCCAATGAGCAGTTCTTC,CASSPHGVRGSNEQFF,many,TRBV7-2,.,16,TRBJ2-1
TGCAGTGCTAGTGGTGCTTGGCTCTACGAGCAGTACTTC,CSASGAWLYEQYF,many,TRBV20-1,.,13,TRBJ2-7
TGTGCCAGCAGAAGCCCGTTCCCAGGGGAAGAGTATGGCTACACCTTC,CASRSPFPGEEYGYTF,.,TRBV6-5,.,16,TRBJ1-2
TGTGCCAGCAGCGAGGGACAGATGGCCTACGAGCAGTACTTC,CASSEGQMAYEQYF,few,TRBV3-1,TRBD1,14,TRBJ2-7
TGTGCCAGCAGCCACGTGGACACCGGGGAGCTGTTTTTT,CASSHVDTGELFF,many,TRBV5-6,.,13,TRBJ2-2
TGTGCCAGCAGAAGAGGACAGGGGAGAAATTCACCCCTCCACTTT,CASRRGQGRNSPLHF,many,TRBV2,TRBD1,15,TRBJ1-6
TGTGCCAGCAGCCCCAACCGGGGTGGTTGGCTCCAAAATCAGCCCCAGCATTTT,CASSPNRGGWLQNQPQHF,many,TRBV7-3,.,18,TRBJ1-5
TGCGCCAGCAGCCAAGATCCCTATAGGAGGGGAGACGAGCAGTTCTTC,CASSQDPYRRGDEQFF,many,TRBV4-3,.,16,TRBJ2-1
TGTGCCAGCAGCTTAGGTGGCCTAGCCTACGAGCAGTACTTC,CASSLGGLAYEQYF,many,TRBV11-3,.,14,TRBJ2-7
TGTGCCAGCAGCCACCTTGGCCGGGATTACGAGCAGTACTTC,CASSHLGRDYEQYF,few,TRBV3-1,.,14,TRBJ2-7
TGTGCCAGCAGCTTCAGCAGGCCGCTAGCGGGAGGCCCCAGCTCCTACAATGAGCAGTTCTTC,CASSFSRPLAGGPSSYNEQFF,many,TRBV7-8,TRBD2,21,TRBJ2-1
TGTGCCATCAGTGAGGGGGGGGTGGGGGGCTCTATGAACACTGAAGCTTTCTTT,CAISEGGVGGSMNTEAFF,few,TRBV10-3,.,18,TRBJ1-1
TGTGCCAGCAGTCCCAACGGGGTGAACACCGGGGAGCTGTTTTTT,CASSPNGVNTGELFF,.,TRBV27,.,15,TRBJ2-2